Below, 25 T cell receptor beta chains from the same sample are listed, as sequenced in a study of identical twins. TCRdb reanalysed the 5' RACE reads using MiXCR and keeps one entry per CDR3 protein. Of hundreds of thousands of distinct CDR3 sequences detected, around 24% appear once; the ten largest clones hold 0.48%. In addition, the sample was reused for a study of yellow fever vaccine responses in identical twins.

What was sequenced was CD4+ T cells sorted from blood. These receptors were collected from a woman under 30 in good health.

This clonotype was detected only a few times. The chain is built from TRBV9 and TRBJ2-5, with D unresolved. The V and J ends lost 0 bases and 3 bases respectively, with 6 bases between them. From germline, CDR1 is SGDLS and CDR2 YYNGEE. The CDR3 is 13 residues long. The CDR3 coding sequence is TGTGCCAGCAGCGTAGGGCTGAAAGAGACCCAGTACTTC. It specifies CASSVGLKETQYF.

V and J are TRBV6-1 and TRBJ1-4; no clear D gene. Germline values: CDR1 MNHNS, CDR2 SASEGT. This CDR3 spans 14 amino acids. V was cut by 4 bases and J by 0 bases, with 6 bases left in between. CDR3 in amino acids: CASSASATNEKLFF. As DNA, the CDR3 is TGTGCCAGCAGTGCGTCGGCAACTAATGAAAAACTGTTTTTT.

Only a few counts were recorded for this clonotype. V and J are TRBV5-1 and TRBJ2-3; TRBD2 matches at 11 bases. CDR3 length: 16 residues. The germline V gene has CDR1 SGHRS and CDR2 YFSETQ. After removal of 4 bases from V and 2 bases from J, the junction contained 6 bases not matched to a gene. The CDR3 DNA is TGCGCCAGCAGCGAAGGGACTAGCGGACTCACAGATACGCAGTATTTT. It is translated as CASSEGTSGLTDTQYF. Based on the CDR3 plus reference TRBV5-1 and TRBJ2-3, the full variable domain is KAGVTQTPRYLIKTRGQQVTLSCSPISGHRSVSWYQQTPGQGLQFLFEYFSETQRNKGNFPGRFSGRQFSNSRSEMNVSTLELGDSALYLCASSEGTSGLTDTQYFGPGTRLTVL.

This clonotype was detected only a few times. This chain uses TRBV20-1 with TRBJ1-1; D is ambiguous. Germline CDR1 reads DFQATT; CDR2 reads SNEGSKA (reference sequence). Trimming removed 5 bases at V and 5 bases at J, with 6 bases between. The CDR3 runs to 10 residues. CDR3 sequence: CSAYRTEAFF. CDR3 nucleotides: TGCAGTGCTTACCGGACTGAAGCTTTCTTT.

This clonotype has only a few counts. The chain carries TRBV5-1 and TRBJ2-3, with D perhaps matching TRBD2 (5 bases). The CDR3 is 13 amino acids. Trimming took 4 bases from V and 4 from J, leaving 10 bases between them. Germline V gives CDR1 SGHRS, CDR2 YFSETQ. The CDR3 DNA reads TGCGCCAGCAGCGTACCACTAGCAGATACGCAGTATTTT. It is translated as CASSVPLADTQYF.

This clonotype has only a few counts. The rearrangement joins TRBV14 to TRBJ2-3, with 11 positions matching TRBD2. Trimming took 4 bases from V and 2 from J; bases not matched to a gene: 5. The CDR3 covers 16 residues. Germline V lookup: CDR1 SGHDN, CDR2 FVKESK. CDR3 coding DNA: TGTGCCAGCAGCCGTCCGGGACTAGCGGCCACAGATACGCAGTATTTT. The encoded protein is CASSRPGLAATDTQYF.

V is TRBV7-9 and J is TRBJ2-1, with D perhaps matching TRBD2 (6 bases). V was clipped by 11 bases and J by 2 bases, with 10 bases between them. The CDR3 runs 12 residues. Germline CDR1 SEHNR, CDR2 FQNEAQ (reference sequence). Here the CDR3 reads CASGVTYNEQFF. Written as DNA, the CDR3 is TGTGCCTCGGGGGTAACCTACAATGAGCAGTTCTTC.

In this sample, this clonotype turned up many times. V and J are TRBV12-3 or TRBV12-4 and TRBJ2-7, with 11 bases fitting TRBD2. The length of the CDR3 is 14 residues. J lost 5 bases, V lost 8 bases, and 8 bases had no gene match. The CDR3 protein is CASRTSGRGNEQYF. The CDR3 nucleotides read TGTGCCAGCCGTACTAGCGGGAGAGGGAACGAGCAGTACTTC.

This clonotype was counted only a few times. In nucleotides, the CDR3 is TGCAGCGTCCAAGACGGTTCTCGTGGCTACACCTTC. The encoded protein is CSVQDGSRGYTF. J is TRBJ1-2 and V is TRBV29-1; D is uncertain. The CDR3 consists of 12 residues. Germline V lookup: CDR1 SQVTM, CDR2 ANQGSEA. With 6 bases removed from V and 7 bases from J, the gap between germline ends came to 15 bases.

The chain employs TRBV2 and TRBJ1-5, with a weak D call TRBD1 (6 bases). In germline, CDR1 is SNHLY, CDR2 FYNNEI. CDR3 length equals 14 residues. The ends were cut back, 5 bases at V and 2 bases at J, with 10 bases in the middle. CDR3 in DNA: TGTGCCAGCAGTACAGGGTTTGGCAATCAGCCCCAGCATTTT. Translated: CASSTGFGNQPQHF.

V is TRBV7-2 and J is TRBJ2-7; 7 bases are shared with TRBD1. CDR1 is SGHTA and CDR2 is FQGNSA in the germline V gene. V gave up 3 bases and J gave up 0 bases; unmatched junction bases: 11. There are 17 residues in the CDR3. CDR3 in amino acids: CASSFRDSLISSYEQYF. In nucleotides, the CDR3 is TGTGCCAGCAGCTTCCGGGACAGTCTCATATCCTCCTACGAGCAGTACTTC.

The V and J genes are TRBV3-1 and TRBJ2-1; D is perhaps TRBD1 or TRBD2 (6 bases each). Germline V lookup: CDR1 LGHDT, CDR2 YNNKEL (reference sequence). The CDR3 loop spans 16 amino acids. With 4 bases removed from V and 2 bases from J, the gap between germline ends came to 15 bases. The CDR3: CASSLLRGDTYNEQFF. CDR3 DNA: TGTGCCAGCAGCCTCCTGAGGGGGGACACCTACAATGAGCAGTTCTTC.

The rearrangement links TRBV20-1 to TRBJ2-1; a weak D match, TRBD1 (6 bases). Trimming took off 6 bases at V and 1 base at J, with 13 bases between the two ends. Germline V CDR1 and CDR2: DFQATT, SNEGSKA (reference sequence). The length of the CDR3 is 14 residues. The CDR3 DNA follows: TGCAGTGCCTTACAGGGTTCATCCTACAATGAGCAGTTCTTC. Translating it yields CSALQGSSYNEQFF.

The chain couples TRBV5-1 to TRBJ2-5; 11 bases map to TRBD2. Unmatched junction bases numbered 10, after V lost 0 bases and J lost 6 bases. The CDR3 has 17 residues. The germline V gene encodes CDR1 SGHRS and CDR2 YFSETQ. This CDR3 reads CASSLETSGSKAKTQYF. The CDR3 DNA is TGCGCCAGCAGCTTGGAAACTAGCGGGAGTAAGGCAAAGACCCAGTACTTC. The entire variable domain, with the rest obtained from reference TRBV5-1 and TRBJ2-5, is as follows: KAGVTQTPRYLIKTRGQQVTLSCSPISGHRSVSWYQQTPGQGLQFLFEYFSETQRNKGNFPGRFSGRQFSNSRSEMNVSTLELGDSALYLCASSLETSGSKAKTQYFGPGTRLLVL.

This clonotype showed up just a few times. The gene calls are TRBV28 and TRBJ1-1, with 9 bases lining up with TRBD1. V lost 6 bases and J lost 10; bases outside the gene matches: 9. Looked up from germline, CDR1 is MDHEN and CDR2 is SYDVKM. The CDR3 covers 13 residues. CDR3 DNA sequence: TGTGCCAGCAGCCCCGGACAGGGGCTAGTAGCTTTCTTT. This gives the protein CASSPGQGLVAFF.

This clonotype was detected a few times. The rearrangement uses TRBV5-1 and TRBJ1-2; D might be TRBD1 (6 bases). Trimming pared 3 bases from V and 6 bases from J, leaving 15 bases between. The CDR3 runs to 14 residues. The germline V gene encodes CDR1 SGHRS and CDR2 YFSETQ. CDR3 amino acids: CASSWSDSTDGYTF. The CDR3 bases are TGCGCCAGCAGCTGGTCGGACAGTACGGATGGCTACACCTTC.

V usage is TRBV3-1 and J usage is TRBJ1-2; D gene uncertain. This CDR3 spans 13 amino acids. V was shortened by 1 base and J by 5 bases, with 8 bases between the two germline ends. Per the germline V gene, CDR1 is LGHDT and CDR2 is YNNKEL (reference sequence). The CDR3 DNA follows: TGTGCCAGCAGCCAAGGTTGGGGATATGGCTACACCTTC. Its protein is CASSQGWGYGYTF.

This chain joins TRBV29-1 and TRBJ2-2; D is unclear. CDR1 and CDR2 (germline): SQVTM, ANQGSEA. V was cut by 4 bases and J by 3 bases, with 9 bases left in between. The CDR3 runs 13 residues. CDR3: CSVVAGYTGELFF. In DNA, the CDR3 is TGCAGCGTTGTGGCAGGATACACCGGGGAGCTGTTTTTT.

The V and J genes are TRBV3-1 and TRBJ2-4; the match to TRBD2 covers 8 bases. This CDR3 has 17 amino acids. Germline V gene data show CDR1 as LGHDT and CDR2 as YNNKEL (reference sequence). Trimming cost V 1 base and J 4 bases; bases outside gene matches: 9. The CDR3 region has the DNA TGTGCCAGCAGCCAAGTTACGATAGCGGGAAAAAAAAACATTCAGTACTTC. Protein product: CASSQVTIAGKKNIQYF.

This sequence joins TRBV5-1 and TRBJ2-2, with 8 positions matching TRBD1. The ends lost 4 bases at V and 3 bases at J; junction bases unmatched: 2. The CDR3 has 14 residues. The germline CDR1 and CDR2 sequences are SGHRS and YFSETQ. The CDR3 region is CASSAGQDTGELFF. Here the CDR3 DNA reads TGCGCCAGCAGCGCGGGACAGGACACCGGGGAGCTGTTTTTT.

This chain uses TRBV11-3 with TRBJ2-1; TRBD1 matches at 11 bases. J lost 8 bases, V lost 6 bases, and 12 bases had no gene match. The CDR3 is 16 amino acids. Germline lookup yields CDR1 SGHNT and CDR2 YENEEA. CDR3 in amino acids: CASSPDRGRLLDEQFF. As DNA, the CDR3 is TGTGCCAGCAGTCCGGACAGGGGGCGCCTTTTGGATGAGCAGTTCTTC.

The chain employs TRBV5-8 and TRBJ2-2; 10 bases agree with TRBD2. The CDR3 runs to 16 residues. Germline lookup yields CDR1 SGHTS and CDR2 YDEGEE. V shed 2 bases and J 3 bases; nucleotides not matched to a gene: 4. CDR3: CASSFSGTSDTGELFF. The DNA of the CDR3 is TGTGCCAGCAGCTTCTCCGGGACTAGCGACACCGGGGAGCTGTTTTTT.

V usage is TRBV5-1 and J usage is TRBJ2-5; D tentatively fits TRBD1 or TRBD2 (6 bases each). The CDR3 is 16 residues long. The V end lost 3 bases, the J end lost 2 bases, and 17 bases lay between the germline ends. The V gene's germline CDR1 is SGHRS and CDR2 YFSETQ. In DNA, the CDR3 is TGCGCCAGCAGCTCCAGTGGGGGGCAGATACAAGAGACCCAGTACTTC. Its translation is CASSSSGGQIQETQYF.

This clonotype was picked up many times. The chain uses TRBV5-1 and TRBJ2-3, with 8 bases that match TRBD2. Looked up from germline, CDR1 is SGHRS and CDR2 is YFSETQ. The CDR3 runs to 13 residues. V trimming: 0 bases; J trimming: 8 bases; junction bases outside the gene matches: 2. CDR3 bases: TGCGCCAGCAGCTTGGCCACTAGCGGTACGCAGTATTTT. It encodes CASSLATSGTQYF.

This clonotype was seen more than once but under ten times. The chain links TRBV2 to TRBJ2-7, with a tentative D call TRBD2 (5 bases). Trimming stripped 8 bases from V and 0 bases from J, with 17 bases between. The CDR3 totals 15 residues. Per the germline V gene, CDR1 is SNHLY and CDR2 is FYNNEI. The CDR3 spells CASQEEAVPSYEQYV. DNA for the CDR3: TGTGCCAGCCAGGAAGAAGCGGTGCCCTCCTACGAGCAGTACGTC.